The text below deals with one T cell receptor (beta chain). Antigen: not known. Sample-barcoded 5' priming and a J-beta primer mix drove a second PCR of 7 to 11 cycles. TCRdb processed the 5' RACE reads anew with MiXCR; each CDR3 protein has one entry. The repertoire has nearly 800,000 distinct CDR3 sequences, more than 50% of them found once; the top ten carry about 26%. Germline V gene sequence: CDR1 MGHDK, CDR2 SYGVNS. This CDR3 region has 14 residues. V lost 3 bases to trimming and J lost 7 bases, with 15 bases between them. The data derive from a study of blood T cells in healthy people across ages. Findings and caveats of the study: The recorded TCR beta diversity per million T cells decreased in a roughly linear manner with age. A strong correlation was seen between TCR beta diversity and naive T cell percentage. Relative to aged donors, long-lived donors carried more naive CD4+ cells and displayed higher diversity.

The receptor's source is a man in his forties in good health. Sequencing used blood. The chain uses TRBV25-1 and TRBJ1-2; D is unresolved. CDR3 sequence: CASSDLRRGFGYTF. The CDR3 coding sequence is TGTGCCAGCAGTGATCTAAGACGAGGGTTTGGCTACACCTTC.